The TCR beta chain described here comes from a study of T cell repertoires in cytomegalovirus infection. This clonotype came up many times. TCRdb re-derived calls from the reads in MiXCR, one entry per CDR3 protein. The table has about 200,000 distinct CDR3 sequences, roughly 9.8% seen once. CDR3 size: 15 residues. With V trimmed by 7 bases and J by 6 bases, 7 bases remained unmatched. This chain connects TRBV12-3 or TRBV12-4 to TRBJ2-2; 11 bases map to TRBD2. This receptor was taken from a human donor in good health (CMV status not recorded). Some clones in this sample may be carry-over from other donors' samples. What was sequenced was PBMCs. The CDR3 nucleotides are TGTGCCAGCACCAAGACTAGCGGGGACGCCGGGGAGCTGTTTTTT. Its protein is CASTKTSGDAGELFF.